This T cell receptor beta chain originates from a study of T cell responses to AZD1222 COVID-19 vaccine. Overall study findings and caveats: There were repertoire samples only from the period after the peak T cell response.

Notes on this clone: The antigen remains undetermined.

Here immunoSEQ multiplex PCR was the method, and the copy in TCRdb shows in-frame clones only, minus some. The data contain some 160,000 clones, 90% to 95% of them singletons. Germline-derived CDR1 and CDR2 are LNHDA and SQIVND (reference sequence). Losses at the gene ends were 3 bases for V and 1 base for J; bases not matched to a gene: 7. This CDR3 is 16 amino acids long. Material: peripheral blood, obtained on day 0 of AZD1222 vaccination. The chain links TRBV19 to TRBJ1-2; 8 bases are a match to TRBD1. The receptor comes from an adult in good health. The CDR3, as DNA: TGTGCCAGTAGTATTCTTTCCAGGGGGCTTAACTATGGCTACACCTTC. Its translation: CASSILSRGLNYGYTF.